The 5 T cell receptor beta chains listed next were all sequenced from one sample in a study of blood T cell repertoires in COVID-19. Sequencing was performed with immunoSEQ multiplex PCR; in TCRdb, only in-frame clones are kept and a portion is missing. The repertoire includes about 230,000 clones, around 78% of them detected once, and approximately 2.6% sits in the top ten. Sequences were obtained from peripheral blood. Receptors were obtained from a woman in her seventies with active or convalescent COVID-19.

The chain couples TRBV12-3 or TRBV12-4 to TRBJ2-7; perhaps TRBD1 as D (5 bases). Trimming took off 3 bases at V and 2 bases at J, with 8 bases between the two ends. The CDR3 totals 13 residues. The CDR3 region has the DNA TGTGCCAGCAGTTTGGGCAGGGCCTACGAGCAGTACTTC. Encoded protein: CASSLGRAYEQYF.

In its sample, this clone was seen once. The V and J genes are TRBV11-2 and TRBJ2-3; D is perhaps TRBD1 (6 bases). Germline loops: CDR1 SGHAT, CDR2 FQNNGV. Trimming pared 6 bases from V and 1 base from J, leaving 14 bases between. This CDR3 is built from 15 residues. The CDR3 is CASRFTGSGTDTQYF. As DNA, the CDR3 is TGTGCCAGCAGATTTACAGGGTCAGGCACAGATACGCAGTATTTT.

The chain joins TRBV13 to TRBJ2-3, with 7 bases that match TRBD2. The germline V gene encodes CDR1 PRHDT and CDR2 FYEKMQ (reference sequence). CDR3 length: 13 amino acids. The V gene end was trimmed by 0 bases and the J gene end by 9 bases; junction bases not matched to a gene: 3. This CDR3 reads CASSLGRSGTQYF. CDR3 DNA sequence: TGTGCCAGCAGCTTAGGCCGTAGCGGGACGCAGTATTTT.

V gene TRBV4-1 combines with J gene TRBJ2-7; 14 bases fit TRBD2. The CDR3 runs 15 residues. V lost 1 base and J lost 5; bases outside the gene matches: 1. Looked up from germline, CDR1 is MGHRA and CDR2 is YSYEKL. The CDR3 sequence is CASSQGGLAGDEQYF. The CDR3 nucleotides are TGCGCCAGCAGCCAAGGGGGACTAGCGGGGGACGAGCAGTACTTC.

This clone was seen more than once but under ten times. The chain combines TRBV12-3 or TRBV12-4 with TRBJ2-7; TRBD2 matches at 7 bases. The CDR3 consists of 13 residues. J was trimmed by 5 bases and V by 1 base; bases with no gene match: 2. As DNA, the CDR3 is TGTGCCAGCAGTTTAGGGCGGGAGAACGAGCAGTACTTC. Translating it yields CASSLGRENEQYF.